These 3 T cell receptor beta chains were sequenced from one sample in a study of blood T cell repertoires in COVID-19. The table came from immunoSEQ multiplex PCR; TCRdb's copy has only in-frame clones and leaves some out. This sample has around 270,000 clones, with about 87% found just once. Sequenced sample: peripheral blood. The receptors come from a man aged 55 to 70 who had recovered from COVID-19.

The rearrangement uses TRBV6-6 and TRBJ2-7, with TRBD2 identical over 10 bases. The V gene's germline CDR1 is MNHNY and CDR2 SVGAGI (reference sequence). V shed 0 bases and J 6 bases; nucleotides not matched to a gene: 8. The CDR3 totals 16 residues. CDR3 DNA: TGTGCCAGCAGTTACTCGGGGAAGCGGGGGGGCCTCGAGCAGTACTTC. Residues: CASSYSGKRGGLEQYF.

The chain recombines TRBV3-1 (or the pseudogene TRBV3-2) with TRBJ2-2; 8 bases match TRBD1. Germline V gives CDR1 LGHDT, CDR2 YNNKEL (reference sequence). This CDR3 has 18 amino acids. V lost 0 bases, J lost 6 bases, and 12 bases stayed unmatched. The CDR3 region is CASSQERGQGARAGELFF. DNA for the CDR3: TGTGCCAGCAGCCAAGAACGGGGGCAGGGGGCCAGGGCCGGGGAGCTGTTTTTT.

The CDR3 loop reads CASSLIQTGYGYTF. Here the CDR3 DNA reads TGCGCCAGCAGCTTGATCCAAACCGGCTATGGCTACACCTTC. The gene calls are TRBV5-1 and TRBJ1-2; D gene ambiguous. Trimming left V 1 base short and J 4 bases short, with 11 bases between. Germline CDR1 and CDR2: SGHRS and YFSETQ. The CDR3 runs 14 residues.